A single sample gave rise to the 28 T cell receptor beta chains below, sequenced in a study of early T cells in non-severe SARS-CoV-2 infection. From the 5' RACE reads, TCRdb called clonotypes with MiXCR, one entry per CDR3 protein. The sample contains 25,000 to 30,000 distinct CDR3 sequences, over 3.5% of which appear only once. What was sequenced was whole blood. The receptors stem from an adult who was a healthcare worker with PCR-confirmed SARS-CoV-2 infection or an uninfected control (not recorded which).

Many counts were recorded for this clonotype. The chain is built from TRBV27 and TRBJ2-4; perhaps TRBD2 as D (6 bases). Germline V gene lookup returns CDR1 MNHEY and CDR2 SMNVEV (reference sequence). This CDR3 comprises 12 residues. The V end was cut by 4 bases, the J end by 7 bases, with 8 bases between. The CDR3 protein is CASSSGSNIQYF. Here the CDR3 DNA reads TGTGCCAGCAGTTCCGGGAGCAACATTCAGTACTTC.

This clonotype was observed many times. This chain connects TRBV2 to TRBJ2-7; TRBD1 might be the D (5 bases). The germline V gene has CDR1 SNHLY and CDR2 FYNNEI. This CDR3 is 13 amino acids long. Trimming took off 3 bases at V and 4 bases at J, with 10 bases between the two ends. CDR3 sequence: CASSDPGIYEQYF. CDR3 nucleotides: TGTGCCAGCAGTGATCCAGGGATTTACGAGCAGTACTTC.

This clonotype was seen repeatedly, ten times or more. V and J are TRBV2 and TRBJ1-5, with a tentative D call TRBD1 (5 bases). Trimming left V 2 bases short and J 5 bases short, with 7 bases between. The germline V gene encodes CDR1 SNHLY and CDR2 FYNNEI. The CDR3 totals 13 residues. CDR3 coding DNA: TGTGCCAGCAGTGAATGGGGGGATCAGCCCCAGCATTTT. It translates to CASSEWGDQPQHF. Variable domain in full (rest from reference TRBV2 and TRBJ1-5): EPEVTQTPSHQVTQMGQEVILRCVPISNHLYFYWYRQILGQKVEFLVSFYNNEISEKSEIFDDQFSVERPDGSNFTLKIRSTKLEDSAMYFCASSEWGDQPQHFGDGTRLSIL.

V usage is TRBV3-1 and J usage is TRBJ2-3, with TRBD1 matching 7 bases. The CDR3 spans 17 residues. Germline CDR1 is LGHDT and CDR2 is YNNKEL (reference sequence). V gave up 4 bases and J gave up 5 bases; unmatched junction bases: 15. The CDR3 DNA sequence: TGTGCCAGCAGCCCACATCCCCTTGACAGGGCTGGAGATACGCAGTATTTT. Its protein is CASSPHPLDRAGDTQYF.

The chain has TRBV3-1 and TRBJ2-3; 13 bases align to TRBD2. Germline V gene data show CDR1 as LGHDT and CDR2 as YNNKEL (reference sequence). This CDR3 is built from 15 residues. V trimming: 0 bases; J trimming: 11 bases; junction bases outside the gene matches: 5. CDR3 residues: CASSQDLRLAGGQYF. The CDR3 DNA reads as TGTGCCAGCAGCCAAGATCTACGACTAGCGGGGGGGCAGTATTTT.

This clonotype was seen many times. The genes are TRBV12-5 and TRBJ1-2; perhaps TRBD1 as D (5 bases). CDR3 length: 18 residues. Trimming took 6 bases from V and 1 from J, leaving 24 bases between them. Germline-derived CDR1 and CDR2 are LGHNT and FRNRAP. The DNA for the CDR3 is TGTGCTAGTGGGCGAGGAAGATCAGGGATCCTAAATAACTATGGCTACACCTTC. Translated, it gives CASGRGRSGILNNYGYTF.

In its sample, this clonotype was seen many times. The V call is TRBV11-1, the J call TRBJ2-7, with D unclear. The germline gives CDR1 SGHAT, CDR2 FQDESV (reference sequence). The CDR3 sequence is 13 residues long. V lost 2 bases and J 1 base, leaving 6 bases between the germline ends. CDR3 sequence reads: CASSLNPSYEQYF. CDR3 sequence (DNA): TGTGCCAGCAGCTTAAATCCGTCCTACGAGCAGTACTTC.

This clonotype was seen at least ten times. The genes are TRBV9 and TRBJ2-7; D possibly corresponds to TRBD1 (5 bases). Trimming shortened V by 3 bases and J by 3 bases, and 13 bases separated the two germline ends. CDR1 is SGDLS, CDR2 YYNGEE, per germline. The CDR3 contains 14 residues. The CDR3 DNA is TGTGCCAGCAGCGCAGGGTTGAGTGGCTACGAGCAGTACTTC. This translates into CASSAGLSGYEQYF.

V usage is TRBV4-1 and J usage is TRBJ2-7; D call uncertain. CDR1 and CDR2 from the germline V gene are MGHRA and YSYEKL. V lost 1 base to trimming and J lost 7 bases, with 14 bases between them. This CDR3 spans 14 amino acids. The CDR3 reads CASSQGGSVGEQYF. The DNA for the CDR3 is TGCGCCAGCAGCCAAGGTGGCAGCGTTGGGGAGCAGTACTTC.

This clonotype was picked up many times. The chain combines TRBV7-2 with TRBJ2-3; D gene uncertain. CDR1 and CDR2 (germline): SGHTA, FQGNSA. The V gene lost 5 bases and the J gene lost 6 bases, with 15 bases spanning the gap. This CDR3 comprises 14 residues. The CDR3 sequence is CASSRNFVSDTQYF. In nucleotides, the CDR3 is TGTGCCAGCAGCCGCAATTTTGTTTCGGATACGCAGTATTTT.

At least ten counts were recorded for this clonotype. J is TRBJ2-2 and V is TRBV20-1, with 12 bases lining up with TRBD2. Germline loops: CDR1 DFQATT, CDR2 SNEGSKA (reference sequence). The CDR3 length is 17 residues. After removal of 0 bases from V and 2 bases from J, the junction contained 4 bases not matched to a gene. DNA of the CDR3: TGCAGTGCTAGAGAGAGACTAGCGGGGGTCAACACCGGGGAGCTGTTTTTT. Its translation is CSARERLAGVNTGELFF.

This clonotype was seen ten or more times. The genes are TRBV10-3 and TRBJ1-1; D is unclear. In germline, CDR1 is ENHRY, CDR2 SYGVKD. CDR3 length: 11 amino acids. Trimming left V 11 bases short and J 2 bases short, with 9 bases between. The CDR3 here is CAHGDNTEAFF. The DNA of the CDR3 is TGTGCCCACGGCGATAACACTGAAGCTTTCTTT.

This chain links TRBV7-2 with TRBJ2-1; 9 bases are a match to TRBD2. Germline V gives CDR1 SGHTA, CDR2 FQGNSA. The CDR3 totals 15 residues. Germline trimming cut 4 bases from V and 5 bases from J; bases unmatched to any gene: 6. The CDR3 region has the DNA TGTGCCAGCAGCTCCGGACTAGCGCAAGACAATGAGCAGTTCTTC. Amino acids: CASSSGLAQDNEQFF.

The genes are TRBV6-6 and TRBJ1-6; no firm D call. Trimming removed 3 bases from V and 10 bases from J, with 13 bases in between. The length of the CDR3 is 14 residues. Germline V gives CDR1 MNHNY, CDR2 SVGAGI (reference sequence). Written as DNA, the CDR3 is TGTGCCAGCAGTTATGGTCCTCTGGGGTCACCCCTCCACTTT. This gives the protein CASSYGPLGSPLHF.

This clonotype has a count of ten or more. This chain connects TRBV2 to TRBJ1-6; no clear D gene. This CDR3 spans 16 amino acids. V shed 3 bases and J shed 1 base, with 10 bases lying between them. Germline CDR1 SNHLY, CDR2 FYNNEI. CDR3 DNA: TGTGCCAGCAGTGAGAAGAGGGATTCCTATAATTCACCCCTCCACTTT. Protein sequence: CASSEKRDSYNSPLHF. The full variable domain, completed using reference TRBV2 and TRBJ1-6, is EPEVTQTPSHQVTQMGQEVILRCVPISNHLYFYWYRQILGQKVEFLVSFYNNEISEKSEIFDDQFSVERPDGSNFTLKIRSTKLEDSAMYFCASSEKRDSYNSPLHFGNGTRLTVT.

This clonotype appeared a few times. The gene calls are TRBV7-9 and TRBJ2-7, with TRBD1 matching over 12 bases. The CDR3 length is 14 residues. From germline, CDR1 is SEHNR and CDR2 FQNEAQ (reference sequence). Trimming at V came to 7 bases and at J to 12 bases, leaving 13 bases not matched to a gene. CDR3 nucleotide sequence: TGTGCCAGCACTCTACCCACCGGGACAGGGGGCACGTACTTC. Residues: CASTLPTGTGGTYF.

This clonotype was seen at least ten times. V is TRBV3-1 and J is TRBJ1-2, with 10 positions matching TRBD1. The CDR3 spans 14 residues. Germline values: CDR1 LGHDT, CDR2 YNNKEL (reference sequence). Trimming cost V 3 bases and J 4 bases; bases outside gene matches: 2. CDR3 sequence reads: CASSQGQGSYGYTF. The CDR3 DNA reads TGTGCCAGCAGCCAGGGACAGGGGAGCTATGGCTACACCTTC.

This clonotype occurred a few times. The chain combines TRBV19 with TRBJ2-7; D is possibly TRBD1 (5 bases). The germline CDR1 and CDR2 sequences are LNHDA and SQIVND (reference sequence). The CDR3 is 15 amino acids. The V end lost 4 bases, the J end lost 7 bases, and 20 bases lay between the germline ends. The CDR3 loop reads CASSTPLGHVEEQYF. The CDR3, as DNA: TGTGCCAGTAGTACCCCCCTCGGACACGTGGAAGAGCAGTACTTC.

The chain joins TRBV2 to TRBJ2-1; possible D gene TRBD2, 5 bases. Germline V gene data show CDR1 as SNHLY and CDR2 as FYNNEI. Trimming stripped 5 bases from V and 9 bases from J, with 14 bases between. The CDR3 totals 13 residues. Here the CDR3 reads CASSPRASIEQFF. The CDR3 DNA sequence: TGTGCCAGCAGTCCCCGGGCTAGCATTGAGCAGTTCTTC.

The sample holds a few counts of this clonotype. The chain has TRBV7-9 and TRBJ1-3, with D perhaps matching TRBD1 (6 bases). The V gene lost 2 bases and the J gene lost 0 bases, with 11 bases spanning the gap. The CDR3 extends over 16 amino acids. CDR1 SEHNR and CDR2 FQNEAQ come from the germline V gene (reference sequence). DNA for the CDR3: TGTGCCAGCAGCTTACAGACAGGCCCCTCTGGAAACACCATATATTTT. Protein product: CASSLQTGPSGNTIYF.

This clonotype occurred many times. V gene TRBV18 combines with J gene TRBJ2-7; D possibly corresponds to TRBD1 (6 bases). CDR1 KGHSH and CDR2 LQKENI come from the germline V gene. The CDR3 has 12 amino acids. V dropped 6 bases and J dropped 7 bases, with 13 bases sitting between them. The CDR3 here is CASSSTGPEQYF. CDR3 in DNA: TGTGCCAGCTCGTCGACAGGCCCGGAGCAGTACTTC.

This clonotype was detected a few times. In DNA, the CDR3 is TGTGCCAGCAGCTGGACTAGCGGGAGCTCTGATGAGCAGTTCTTC. This translates into CASSWTSGSSDEQFF. The gene calls are TRBV5-4 and TRBJ2-1; the match to TRBD2 covers 13 bases. Germline V gives CDR1 SGHNT, CDR2 YYREEE (reference sequence). This CDR3 spans 15 amino acids. The V segment lost 3 bases and the J segment 8 bases; nucleotides outside the gene matches: 5.

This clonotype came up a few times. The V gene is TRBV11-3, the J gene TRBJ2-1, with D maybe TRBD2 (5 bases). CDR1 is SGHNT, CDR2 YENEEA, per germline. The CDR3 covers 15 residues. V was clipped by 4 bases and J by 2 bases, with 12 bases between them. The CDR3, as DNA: TGTGCCAGCAGCTCCCTGGTGGAGGCCTACAATGAGCAGTTCTTC. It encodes CASSSLVEAYNEQFF.

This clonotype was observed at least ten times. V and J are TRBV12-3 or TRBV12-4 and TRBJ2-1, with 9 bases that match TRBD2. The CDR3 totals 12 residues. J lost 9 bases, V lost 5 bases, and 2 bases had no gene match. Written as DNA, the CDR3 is TGTGCCAGCAGTGAAGCGGGAGGTGAGCAGTTCTTC. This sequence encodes CASSEAGGEQFF.

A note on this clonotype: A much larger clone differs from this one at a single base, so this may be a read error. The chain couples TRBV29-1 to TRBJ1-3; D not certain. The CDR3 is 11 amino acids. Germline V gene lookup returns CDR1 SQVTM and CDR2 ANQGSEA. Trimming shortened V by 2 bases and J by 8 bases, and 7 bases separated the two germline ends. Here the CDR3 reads CSVEKGYTIYF. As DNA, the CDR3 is TGCAGCGTTGAAAAGGGATACACCATATATTTT. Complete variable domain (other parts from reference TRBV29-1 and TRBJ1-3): SAVISQKPSRDICQRGTSLTIQCQVDSQVTMMFWYRQQPGQSLTLIATANQGSEATYESGFVIDKFPISRPNLTFSTLTVSNMSPEDSSIYLCSVEKGYTIYFGEGSWLTVV.

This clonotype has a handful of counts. CDR3 nucleotide sequence: TGTGCCAGCAGCCAAGGACTAGCGGGCAACACCGGGGAGCTGTTTTTT. Translation gives CASSQGLAGNTGELFF. The V gene is TRBV4-2, the J gene TRBJ2-2; TRBD2 matches 10 bases. Germline loops: CDR1 LGHNA, CDR2 YNFKEQ. The CDR3 is 16 amino acids. After removal of 1 base from V and 2 bases from J, the junction contained 1 base not matched to a gene.

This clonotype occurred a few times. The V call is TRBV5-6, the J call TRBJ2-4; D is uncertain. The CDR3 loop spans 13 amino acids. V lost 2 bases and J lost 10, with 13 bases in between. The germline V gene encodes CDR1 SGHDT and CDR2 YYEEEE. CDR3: CASSFQDPPIQYF. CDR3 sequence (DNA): TGTGCCAGCAGCTTTCAGGACCCACCGATTCAGTACTTC.

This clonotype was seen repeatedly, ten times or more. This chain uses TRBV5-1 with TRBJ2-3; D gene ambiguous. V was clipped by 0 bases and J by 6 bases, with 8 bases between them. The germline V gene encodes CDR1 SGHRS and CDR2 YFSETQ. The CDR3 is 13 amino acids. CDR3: CASSLVGSDTQYF. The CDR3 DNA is TGCGCCAGCAGCTTGGTGGGATCGGATACGCAGTATTTT.